The clone carrying this TCR beta chain came up a few times. Profiling of TCR beta VDJ combinations and CDR3 sequences used genomic DNA as template. TCRdb reanalysed the reads using MiXCR and keeps one entry per CDR3 protein. The profile shows roughly 180,000 distinct CDR3 sequences, about 64% of them singletons. This record comes from a study of CD8+CD57+ T cells in acquired aplastic anemia. Whole-study context: An average of roughly 3 ug of DNA was obtained from sorted CD4+ and CD8+ cells.

CDR3 length: 14 amino acids. From germline, CDR1 is LNHDA and CDR2 SQIVND (reference sequence). V lost 11 bases to trimming and J lost 7 bases, with 23 bases between them. The sample consisted of sorted CD4+, CD8+, or CD8+CD57+ T cells (not recorded which) from PBMCs. The sequence was collected from a human donor with severe aplastic anemia or a healthy control (not recorded which). The chain carries TRBV19 and TRBJ1-2; D unclear. As DNA, the CDR3 is TGTGCCTCTTATCCCAGTGGACTAGATCTTGGCTACACCTTC. Protein product: CASYPSGLDLGYTF.